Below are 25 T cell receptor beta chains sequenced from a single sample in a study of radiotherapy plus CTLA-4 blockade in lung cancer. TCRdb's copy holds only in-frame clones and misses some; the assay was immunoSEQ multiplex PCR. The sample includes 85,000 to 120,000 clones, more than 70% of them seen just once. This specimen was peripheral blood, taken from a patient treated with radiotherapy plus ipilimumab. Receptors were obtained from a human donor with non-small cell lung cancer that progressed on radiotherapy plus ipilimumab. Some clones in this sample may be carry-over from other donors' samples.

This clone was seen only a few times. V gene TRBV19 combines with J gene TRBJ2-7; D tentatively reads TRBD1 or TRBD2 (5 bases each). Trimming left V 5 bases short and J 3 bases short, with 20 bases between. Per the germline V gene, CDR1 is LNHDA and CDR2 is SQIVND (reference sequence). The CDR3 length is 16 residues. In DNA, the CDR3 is TGTGCCAGTAGTGACCCCCGGGACGGAGGCCACTACGAGCAGTACTTC. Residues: CASSDPRDGGHYEQYF.

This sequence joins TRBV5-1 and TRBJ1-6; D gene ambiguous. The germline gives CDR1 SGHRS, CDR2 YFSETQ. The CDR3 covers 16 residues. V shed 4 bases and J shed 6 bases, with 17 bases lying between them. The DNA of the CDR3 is TGCGCCAGCAGCCTAAACGGCCCAGGACTTAATTCACCCCTCCACTTT. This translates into CASSLNGPGLNSPLHF.

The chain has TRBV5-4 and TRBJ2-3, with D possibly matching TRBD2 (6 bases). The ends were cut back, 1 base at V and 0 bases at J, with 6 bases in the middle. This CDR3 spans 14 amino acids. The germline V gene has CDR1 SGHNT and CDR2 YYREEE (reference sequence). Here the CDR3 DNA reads TGTGCCAGCAGCTTGCGGGGGAGCACAGATACGCAGTATTTT. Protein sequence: CASSLRGSTDTQYF.

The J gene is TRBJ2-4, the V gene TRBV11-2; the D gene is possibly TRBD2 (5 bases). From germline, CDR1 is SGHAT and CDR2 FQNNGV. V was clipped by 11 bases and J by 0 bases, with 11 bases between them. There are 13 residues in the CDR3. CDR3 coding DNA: TGTGCCCACGGCGGAGGAGCCAAAAACATTCAGTACTTC. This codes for CAHGGGAKNIQYF.

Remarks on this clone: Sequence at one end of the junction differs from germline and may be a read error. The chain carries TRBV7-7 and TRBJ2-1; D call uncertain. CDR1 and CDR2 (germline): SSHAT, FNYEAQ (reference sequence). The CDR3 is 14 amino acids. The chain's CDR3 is CASSLGLANNEQFF. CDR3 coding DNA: TGTGCTAGCAGCTTAGGTCTGGCTAACAATGAGCAGTTCTTC.

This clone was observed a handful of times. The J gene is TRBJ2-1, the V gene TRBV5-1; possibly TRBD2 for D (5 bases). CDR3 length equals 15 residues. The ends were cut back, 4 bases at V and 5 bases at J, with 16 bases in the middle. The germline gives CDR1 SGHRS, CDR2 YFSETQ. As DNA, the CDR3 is TGCGCCAGCAGCCTGTCCCCGGGGTCGGACAATGAGCAGTTCTTC. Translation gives CASSLSPGSDNEQFF. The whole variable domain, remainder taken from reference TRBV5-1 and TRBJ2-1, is KAGVTQTPRYLIKTRGQQVTLSCSPISGHRSVSWYQQTPGQGLQFLFEYFSETQRNKGNFPGRFSGRQFSNSRSEMNVSTLELGDSALYLCASSLSPGSDNEQFFGPGTRLTVL.

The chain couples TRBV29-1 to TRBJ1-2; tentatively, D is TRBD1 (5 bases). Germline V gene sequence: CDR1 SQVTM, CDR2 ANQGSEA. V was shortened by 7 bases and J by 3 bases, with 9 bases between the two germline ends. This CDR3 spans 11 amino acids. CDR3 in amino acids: CSGGPDYGYTF. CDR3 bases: TGCAGCGGGGGCCCAGACTATGGCTACACCTTC.

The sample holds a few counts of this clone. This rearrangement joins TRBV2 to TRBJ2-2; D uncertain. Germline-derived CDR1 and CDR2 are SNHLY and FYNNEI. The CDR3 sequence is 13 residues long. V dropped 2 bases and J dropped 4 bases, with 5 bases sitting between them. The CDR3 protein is CASSENPTGELFF. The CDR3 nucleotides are TGTGCCAGCAGTGAAAATCCCACCGGGGAGCTGTTTTTT.

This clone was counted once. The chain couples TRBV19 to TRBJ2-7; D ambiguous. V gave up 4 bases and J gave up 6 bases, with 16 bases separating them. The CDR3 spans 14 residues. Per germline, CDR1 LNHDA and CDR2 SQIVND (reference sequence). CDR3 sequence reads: CASSTTSQHSEQYF. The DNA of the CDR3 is TGTGCCAGTAGTACAACCTCGCAGCATTCCGAGCAGTACTTC.

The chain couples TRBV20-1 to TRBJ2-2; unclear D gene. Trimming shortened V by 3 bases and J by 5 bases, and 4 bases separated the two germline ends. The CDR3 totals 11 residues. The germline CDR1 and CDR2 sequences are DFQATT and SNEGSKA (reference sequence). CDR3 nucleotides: TGCAGTGCTAGGAGAACCGGGGAGCTGTTTTTT. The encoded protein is CSARRTGELFF.

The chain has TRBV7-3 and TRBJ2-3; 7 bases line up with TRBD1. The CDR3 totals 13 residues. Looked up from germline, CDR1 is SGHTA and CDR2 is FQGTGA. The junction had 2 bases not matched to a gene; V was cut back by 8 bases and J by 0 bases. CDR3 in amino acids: CASATGSTDTQYF. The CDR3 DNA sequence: TGTGCCAGCGCGACAGGGAGCACAGATACGCAGTATTTT.

In nucleotides, the CDR3 is TGTGCCAGCAGTTTGGGACACAACACCGGGGAGCTGTTTTTT. Translation: CASSLGHNTGELFF. The chain links TRBV28 to TRBJ2-2; D is perhaps TRBD1 (6 bases). The germline V gene has CDR1 MDHEN and CDR2 SYDVKM. Trimming left V 3 bases short and J 2 bases short, with 7 bases between. The CDR3 loop spans 14 amino acids.

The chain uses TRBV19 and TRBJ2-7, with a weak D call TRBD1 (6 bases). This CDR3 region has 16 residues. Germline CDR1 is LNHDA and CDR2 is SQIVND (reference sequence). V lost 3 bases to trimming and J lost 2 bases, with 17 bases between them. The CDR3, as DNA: TGTGCCAGTAGTATGAAGGGGCCGGGACACCCCTACGAGCAGTACTTC. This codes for CASSMKGPGHPYEQYF.

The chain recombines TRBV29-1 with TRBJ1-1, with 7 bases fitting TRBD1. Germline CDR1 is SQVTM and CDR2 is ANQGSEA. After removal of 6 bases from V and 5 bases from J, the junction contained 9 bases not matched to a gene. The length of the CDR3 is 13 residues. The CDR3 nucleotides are TGCAGCGTGGTCCAGGGGGTGGGGACTGAAGCTTTCTTT. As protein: CSVVQGVGTEAFF.

The CDR3 spells CASSWIPGANVLTF. For the CDR3, the DNA is TGTGCCAGCAGTTGGATACCTGGGGCCAACGTCCTGACTTTC. The V and J genes are TRBV6-5 and TRBJ2-6; no clear D gene. Trimming took 4 bases from V and 2 from J, leaving 6 bases between them. The CDR3 sequence is 14 residues long. Germline assignment: CDR1 MNHEY and CDR2 SVGAGI.

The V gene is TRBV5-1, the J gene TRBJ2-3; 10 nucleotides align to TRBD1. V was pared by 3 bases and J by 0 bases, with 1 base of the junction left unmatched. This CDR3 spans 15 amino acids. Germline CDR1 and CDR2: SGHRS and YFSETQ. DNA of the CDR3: TGCGCCAGCAGCTCGGGACAGGGGAGCACAGATACGCAGTATTTT. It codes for CASSSGQGSTDTQYF.

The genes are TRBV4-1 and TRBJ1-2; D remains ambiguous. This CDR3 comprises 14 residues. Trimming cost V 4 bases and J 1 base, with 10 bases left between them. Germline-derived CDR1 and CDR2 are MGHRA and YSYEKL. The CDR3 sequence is CASSLSGFNYGYTF. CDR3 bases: TGCGCCAGCAGCCTATCCGGCTTTAACTATGGCTACACCTTC.

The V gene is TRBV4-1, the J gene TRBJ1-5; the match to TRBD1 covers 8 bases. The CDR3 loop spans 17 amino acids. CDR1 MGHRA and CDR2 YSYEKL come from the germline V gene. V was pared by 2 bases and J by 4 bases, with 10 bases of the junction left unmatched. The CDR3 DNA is TGCGCCAGCAGCCAACCCCAGGGGGCAGTCCGAAATCAGCCCCAGCATTTT. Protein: CASSQPQGAVRNQPQHF.

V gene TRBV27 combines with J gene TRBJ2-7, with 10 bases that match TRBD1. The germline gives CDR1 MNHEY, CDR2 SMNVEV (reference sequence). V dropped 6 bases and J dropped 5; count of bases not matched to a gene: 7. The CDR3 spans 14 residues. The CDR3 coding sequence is TGTGCCAGCAGACGGGACAGGGGAAGTCACGAGCAGTACTTC. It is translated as CASRRDRGSHEQYF.

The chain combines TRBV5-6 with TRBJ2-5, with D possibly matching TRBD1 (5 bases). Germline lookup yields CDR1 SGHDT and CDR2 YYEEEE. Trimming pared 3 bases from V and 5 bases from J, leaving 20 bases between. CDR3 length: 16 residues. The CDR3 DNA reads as TGTGCCAGCAGCTCCACGACAGAAAGTTTATCGGAGACCCAGTACTTC. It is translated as CASSSTTESLSETQYF.

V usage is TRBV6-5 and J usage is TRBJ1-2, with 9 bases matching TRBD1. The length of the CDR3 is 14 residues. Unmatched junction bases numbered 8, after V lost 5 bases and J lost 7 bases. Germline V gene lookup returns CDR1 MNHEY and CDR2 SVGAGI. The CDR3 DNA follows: TGTGCCAGCAGTAACAGGGGACAGGGAACTGGCTACACCTTC. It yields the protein CASSNRGQGTGYTF.

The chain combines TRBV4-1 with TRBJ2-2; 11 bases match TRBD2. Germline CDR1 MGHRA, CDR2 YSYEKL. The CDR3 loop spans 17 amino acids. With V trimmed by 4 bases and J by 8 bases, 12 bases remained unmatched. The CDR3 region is CASSLKALAGAVGELFF. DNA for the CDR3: TGCGCCAGCAGCCTAAAAGCACTAGCGGGGGCTGTGGGGGAGCTGTTTTTT.

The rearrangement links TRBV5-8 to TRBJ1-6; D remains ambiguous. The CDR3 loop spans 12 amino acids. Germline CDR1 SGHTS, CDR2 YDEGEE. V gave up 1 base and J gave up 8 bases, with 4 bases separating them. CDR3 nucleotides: TGTGCCAGCAGCTTGTTGGATTCACCCCTCCACTTT. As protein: CASSLLDSPLHF.

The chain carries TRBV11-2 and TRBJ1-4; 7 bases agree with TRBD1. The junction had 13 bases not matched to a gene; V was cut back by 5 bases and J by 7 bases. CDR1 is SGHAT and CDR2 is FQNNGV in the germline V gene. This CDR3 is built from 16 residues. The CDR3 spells CASSKKTGTAGEKLFF. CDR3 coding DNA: TGTGCCAGCAGCAAAAAGACCGGGACAGCAGGTGAAAAACTGTTTTTT.

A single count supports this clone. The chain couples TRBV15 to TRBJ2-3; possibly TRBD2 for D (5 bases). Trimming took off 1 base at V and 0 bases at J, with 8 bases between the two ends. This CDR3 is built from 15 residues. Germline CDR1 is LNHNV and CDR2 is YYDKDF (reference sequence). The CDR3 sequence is CATSRVSASTDTQYF. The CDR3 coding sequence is TGTGCCACCAGCAGAGTTAGCGCAAGCACAGATACGCAGTATTTT.